This passage covers 24 T cell receptor beta chains from one sample sequenced in a study of CD8 T cells in ankylosing spondylitis. No cognate antigen is known for these TCRs. Study observations and caveats: For ankylosing spondylitis blood, a TCR beta motif of fewer than 10 highly homologous variants appeared characteristic.

In TCRdb, the 5' RACE reads were re-called with MiXCR into one record per CDR3 protein. This table holds a few hundred thousand distinct CDR3 sequences, roughly 15% found once. The sequencing input was blood, either unsorted or a sorted T cell fraction (not recorded which). These receptors came from a male donor with ankylosing spondylitis.

The sample holds a few counts of this clonotype. This sequence joins TRBV29-1 and TRBJ2-3, with 9 nucleotides matching TRBD1. V lost 8 bases to trimming and J lost 4 bases; unmatched junction nucleotides: 13. Germline values: CDR1 SQVTM, CDR2 ANQGSEA. CDR3 length: 15 amino acids. The CDR3 reads CSSTGTGTVADTQYF. Written as DNA, the CDR3 is TGCAGCTCAACCGGGACAGGGACGGTTGCAGATACGCAGTATTTT.

This sequence joins TRBV29-1 and TRBJ2-2, with TRBD2 as a possible D gene (6 bases). Trimming took 7 bases from V and 6 from J, leaving 12 bases between them. The CDR3 covers 12 residues. The germline CDR1 and CDR2 sequences are SQVTM and ANQGSEA. The CDR3 nucleotides read TGCAGCGGTGGAGGGGTTGCCGGGGAGCTGTTTTTT. Translated, it gives CSGGGVAGELFF.

The V and J genes are TRBV28 and TRBJ2-2, with 8 bases identical to TRBD2. Germline-derived CDR1 and CDR2 are MDHEN and SYDVKM. The V segment lost 1 base and the J segment 3 bases; nucleotides outside the gene matches: 7. The CDR3 loop spans 17 amino acids. The CDR3 here is CASSLFGTSPYTGELFF. In DNA, the CDR3 is TGTGCCAGCAGTTTATTTGGGACTAGTCCTTACACCGGGGAGCTGTTTTTT.

This clonotype was seen a few times. The chain links TRBV6-1 to TRBJ2-1, with TRBD1 matching 7 bases. Germline V lookup: CDR1 MNHNS, CDR2 SASEGT. J gave up 6 bases and V 3 bases, and 2 bases lay outside the gene matches. This CDR3 comprises 13 residues. The CDR3 nucleotides read TGTGCCAGCAGTGACCGACAGGGCAATGAGCAGTTCTTC. It yields the protein CASSDRQGNEQFF.

The rearrangement joins TRBV3-1 to TRBJ2-1, with 14 bases lining up with TRBD2. This CDR3 has 15 amino acids. Germline CDR1 and CDR2: LGHDT and YNNKEL (reference sequence). Germline trimming cut 4 bases from V and 8 bases from J; bases unmatched to any gene: 4. DNA of the CDR3: TGTGCCAGCAGCCCCCCGGGACTAGCGGGAGATGAGCAGTTCTTC. It yields the protein CASSPPGLAGDEQFF.

The chain uses TRBV30 and TRBJ2-5; TRBD2 matches at 8 bases. Germline trimming cut 5 bases from V and 7 bases from J; bases unmatched to any gene: 18. CDR3 length: 16 residues. Germline CDR1 and CDR2: GTSNPN and SVGIG (reference sequence). CDR3: CAWGRVSGVHGGTQYF. In DNA, the CDR3 is TGTGCCTGGGGACGCGTTAGCGGGGTCCATGGTGGGACCCAGTACTTC.

The rearrangement links TRBV3-1 to TRBJ2-3, with 10 bases matching TRBD2. The CDR3 has 16 residues. Germline assignment: CDR1 LGHDT and CDR2 YNNKEL (reference sequence). Trimming at V came to 4 bases and at J to 1 base, leaving 5 bases not matched to a gene. CDR3 sequence (DNA): TGTGCCAGCAGCCCATGGCTAGCGGGGGGCACAGATACGCAGTATTTT. Translating it yields CASSPWLAGGTDTQYF.

The J gene is TRBJ2-1, the V gene TRBV12-3 or TRBV12-4, with 10 positions matching TRBD1. Losses at the gene ends were 4 bases for V and 5 bases for J; bases not matched to a gene: 11. The CDR3 totals 17 residues. The CDR3, as DNA: TGTGCCAGCAGTTCCCCCCAACGGGACAGGGGAAACAATGAGCAGTTCTTC. As protein: CASSSPQRDRGNNEQFF.

The chain carries TRBV28 and TRBJ2-2, with a tentative D call TRBD1 (6 bases). Germline lookup yields CDR1 MDHEN and CDR2 SYDVKM. The V gene lost 6 bases and the J gene lost 6 bases, with 8 bases spanning the gap. The CDR3 runs 12 residues. The CDR3 loop reads CASRQGAGELFF. The DNA of the CDR3 is TGTGCCAGCAGACAGGGAGCCGGGGAGCTGTTTTTT. The full variable domain, in which reference TRBV28 and TRBJ2-2 provide the parts outside the CDR3, is DVKVTQSSRYLVKRTGEKVFLECVQDMDHENMFWYRQDPGLGLRLIYFSYDVKMKEKGDIPEGYSVSREKKERFSLILESASTNQTSMYLCASRQGAGELFFGEGSRLTVL.

This clonotype was counted a few times. This rearrangement joins TRBV7-2 to TRBJ2-6, with 9 bases lining up with TRBD1. This CDR3 comprises 17 residues. The V and J ends lost 5 bases and 0 bases, in that order; junction bases with no gene match: 5. Germline V gene data show CDR1 as SGHTA and CDR2 as FQGNSA. CDR3 DNA: TGTGCCAGCAGCCAGGGACAGGGACTCTCTGGGGCCAACGTCCTGACTTTC. This codes for CASSQGQGLSGANVLTF.

This clonotype was observed a handful of times. The gene calls are TRBV12-3 or TRBV12-4 and TRBJ1-5, with a tentative D call TRBD1 (5 bases). The CDR3 has 15 amino acids. Trimming cost V 6 bases and J 0 bases, with 12 bases left between them. The CDR3 DNA follows: TGTGCCAGCAGACCTGACAGTTATAGCAATCAGCCCCAGCATTTT. It is translated as CASRPDSYSNQPQHF.

This clonotype came up a few times. The chain has TRBV18 and TRBJ2-7; 8 bases are shared with TRBD1. This CDR3 has 14 residues. The V segment lost 1 base and the J segment 6 bases; nucleotides outside the gene matches: 5. Germline CDR1 reads KGHSH; CDR2 reads LQKENI. In nucleotides, the CDR3 is TGTGCCAGCTCACCACTTGGACAGGGTACCGAGCAGTACTTC. Translated, it gives CASSPLGQGTEQYF. Full variable domain (outside the CDR3, taken from reference TRBV18 and TRBJ2-7): NAGVMQNPRHLVRRRGQEARLRCSPMKGHSHVYWYRQLPEEGLKFMVYLQKENIIDESGMPKERFSAEFPKEGPSILRIQQVVRGDSAAYFCASSPLGQGTEQYFGPGTRLTVT.

This chain links TRBV5-6 with TRBJ1-1; possible D gene TRBD1, 5 bases. Germline CDR1 and CDR2: SGHDT and YYEEEE. Trimming pared 1 base from V and 7 bases from J, leaving 17 bases between. This CDR3 is built from 15 residues. CDR3 sequence: CASSLSGAGGGEAFF. The CDR3 DNA reads as TGTGCCAGCAGCTTGTCAGGTGCGGGGGGAGGTGAAGCTTTCTTT. The full variable domain, completed using reference TRBV5-6 and TRBJ1-1, is DAGVTQSPTHLIKTRGQQVTLRCSPKSGHDTVSWYQQALGQGPQFIFQYYEEEERQRGNFPDRFSGHQFPNYSSELNVNALLLGDSALYLCASSLSGAGGGEAFFGQGTRLTVV.

The CDR3, as DNA: TGTGCCATCAGTGATAACAGTCAAGAGACCCAGTACTTC. Its translation: CAISDNSQETQYF. V and J are TRBV10-3 and TRBJ2-5, with D uncertain. Between the trimmed V and J ends, which lost 3 bases and 2 bases, there was a span of 7 bases. Germline-derived CDR1 and CDR2 are ENHRY and SYGVKD. This CDR3 comprises 13 residues.

This clonotype has more than one count but fewer than ten. V gene TRBV12-3 or TRBV12-4 combines with J gene TRBJ2-3; D ambiguous. The germline V and J ends were trimmed by 3 bases and 1 base, with 11 bases remaining between them. This CDR3 region has 15 residues. This CDR3 is CASSFRVAGTDTQYF. The CDR3 coding sequence is TGTGCCAGCAGTTTTAGGGTCGCCGGCACAGATACGCAGTATTTT.

This clonotype was detected only once. J is TRBJ1-6 and V is TRBV18; no reliable D call. Germline assignment: CDR1 KGHSH and CDR2 LQKENI. V lost 1 base and J lost 7, with 11 bases in between. This CDR3 comprises 15 residues. The CDR3 here is CASSPLGKENSPLHF. The CDR3 DNA follows: TGTGCCAGCTCACCACTGGGAAAAGAAAATTCACCCCTCCACTTT.

The rearrangement uses TRBV20-1 and TRBJ2-3; 8 nucleotides align to TRBD1. Germline CDR1 reads DFQATT; CDR2 reads SNEGSKA (reference sequence). With 1 base clipped from V and 2 bases from J, the junction kept 5 bases outside the gene matches. The CDR3 has 15 residues. This chain's CDR3 is CSARAHRGNTDTQYF. DNA for the CDR3: TGCAGTGCTAGAGCGCACAGGGGGAACACAGATACGCAGTATTTT.

Ten or more counts support this clonotype. This chain connects TRBV28 to TRBJ1-6, with D maybe TRBD1 (6 bases). Germline lookup yields CDR1 MDHEN and CDR2 SYDVKM. The CDR3 is 13 amino acids. V dropped 11 bases and J dropped 4 bases, with 12 bases sitting between them. The CDR3 nucleotides are TGTGCCTCCGGGGACAAATATAATTCACCCCTCCACTTT. It encodes CASGDKYNSPLHF.

This chain connects TRBV5-1 to TRBJ2-1, with 8 bases aligning to TRBD2. Unmatched junction bases numbered 6, after V lost 0 bases and J lost 4 bases. CDR3 size: 16 residues. Germline loops: CDR1 SGHRS, CDR2 YFSETQ. The DNA for the CDR3 is TGCGCCAGCAGCTTGGGCGGCGGGGGGTTTTACAATGAGCAGTTCTTC. This gives the protein CASSLGGGGFYNEQFF.

This clonotype turned up a few times. The chain combines TRBV7-9 with TRBJ2-7; D is undetermined. Germline V lookup: CDR1 SEHNR, CDR2 FQNEAQ (reference sequence). The CDR3 has 12 amino acids. V was pared by 1 base and J by 5 bases, with 6 bases between. The CDR3 spells CASSLGGDEQYF. The CDR3, as DNA: TGTGCCAGCAGCTTAGGTGGAGACGAGCAGTACTTC.

This clonotype was seen a few times. CDR3 residues: CASSLLSGGALETQYF. The DNA for the CDR3 is TGTGCCAGCAGTTTATTAAGCGGGGGGGCCCTAGAGACCCAGTACTTC. The gene calls are TRBV12-3 or TRBV12-4 and TRBJ2-5; 10 bases fit TRBD2. The CDR3 has 16 amino acids. V lost 2 bases, J lost 4 bases, and 7 bases stayed unmatched.

This clonotype was counted between two and nine times. The gene calls are TRBV27 and TRBJ1-2; 8 bases are shared with TRBD1. Germline trimming cut 5 bases from V and 8 bases from J; bases unmatched to any gene: 16. The CDR3 sequence is 16 residues long. Per germline, CDR1 MNHEY and CDR2 SMNVEV (reference sequence). The CDR3 region is CASSILRQGTREGYTF. DNA for the CDR3: TGTGCCAGCAGTATTCTCCGACAGGGGACAAGGGAAGGCTACACCTTC.

The table lists this clonotype with a few counts. The genes are TRBV5-1 and TRBJ2-7; TRBD1 agrees at 10 bases. Germline lookup yields CDR1 SGHRS and CDR2 YFSETQ. The V segment lost 0 bases and the J segment 5 bases; nucleotides outside the gene matches: 14. The CDR3 is 18 residues long. The CDR3 coding sequence is TGCGCCAGCAGCTTGGGGCCCTCCTTGACAGGGGGCAGGAACGAGCAGTACTTC. Its protein product is CASSLGPSLTGGRNEQYF.

J is TRBJ2-5 and V is TRBV20-1; perhaps TRBD1 as D (6 bases). Looked up from germline, CDR1 is DFQATT and CDR2 is SNEGSKA (reference sequence). The CDR3 is made up of 13 amino acids. V lost 0 bases and J 2 bases, leaving 7 bases between the germline ends. CDR3 region: CSAREGTQETQYF. In nucleotides, the CDR3 is TGCAGTGCTAGAGAAGGGACACAAGAGACCCAGTACTTC.